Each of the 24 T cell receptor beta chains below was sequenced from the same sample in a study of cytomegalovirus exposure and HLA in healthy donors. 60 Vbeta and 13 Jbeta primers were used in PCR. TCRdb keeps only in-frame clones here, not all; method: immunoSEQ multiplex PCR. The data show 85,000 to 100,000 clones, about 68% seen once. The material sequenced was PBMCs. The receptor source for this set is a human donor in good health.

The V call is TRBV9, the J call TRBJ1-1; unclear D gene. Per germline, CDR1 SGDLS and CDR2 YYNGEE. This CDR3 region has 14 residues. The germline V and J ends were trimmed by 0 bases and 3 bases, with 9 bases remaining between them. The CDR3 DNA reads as TGTGCCAGCAGCGTAGTTGGAGCTGACACTGAAGCTTTCTTT. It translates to CASSVVGADTEAFF.

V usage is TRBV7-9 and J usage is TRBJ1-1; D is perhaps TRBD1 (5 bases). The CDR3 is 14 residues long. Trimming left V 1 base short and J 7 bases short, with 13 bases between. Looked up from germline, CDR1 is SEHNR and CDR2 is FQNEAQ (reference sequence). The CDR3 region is CASSLDGGKNEAFF. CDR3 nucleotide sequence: TGTGCCAGCAGCTTAGATGGGGGGAAAAATGAAGCTTTCTTT.

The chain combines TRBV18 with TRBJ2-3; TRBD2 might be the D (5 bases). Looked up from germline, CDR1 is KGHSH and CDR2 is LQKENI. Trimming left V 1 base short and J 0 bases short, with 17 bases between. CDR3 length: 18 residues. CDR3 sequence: CASSPLYPGGLSTDTQYF. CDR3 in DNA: TGTGCCAGCTCACCACTTTACCCGGGCGGACTTAGCACAGATACGCAGTATTTT.

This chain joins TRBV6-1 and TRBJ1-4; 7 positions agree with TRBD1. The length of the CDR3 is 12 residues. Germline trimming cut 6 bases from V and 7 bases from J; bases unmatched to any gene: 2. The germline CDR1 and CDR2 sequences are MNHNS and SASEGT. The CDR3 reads CASRTGFEKLFF. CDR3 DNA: TGTGCCAGCAGGACAGGGTTTGAAAAACTGTTTTTT.

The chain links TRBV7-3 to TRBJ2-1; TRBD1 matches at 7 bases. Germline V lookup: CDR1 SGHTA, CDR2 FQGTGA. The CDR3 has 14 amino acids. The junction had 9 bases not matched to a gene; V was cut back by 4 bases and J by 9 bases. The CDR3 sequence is CASSYRDSRAEQFF. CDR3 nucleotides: TGTGCCAGCAGCTACCGGGACAGCAGGGCTGAGCAGTTCTTC.

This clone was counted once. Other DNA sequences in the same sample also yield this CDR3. The chain's CDR3 is CASSQRGDRAGETQYF. Written as DNA, the CDR3 is TGTGCCAGCAGCCAAAGAGGAGACAGGGCGGGGGAGACCCAGTACTTC. The chain uses TRBV9 and TRBJ2-5, with a tentative D call TRBD1 (7 bases). This CDR3 contains 16 residues. V was pared by 4 bases and J by 5 bases, with 21 bases between. Germline V CDR1 and CDR2: SGDLS, YYNGEE.

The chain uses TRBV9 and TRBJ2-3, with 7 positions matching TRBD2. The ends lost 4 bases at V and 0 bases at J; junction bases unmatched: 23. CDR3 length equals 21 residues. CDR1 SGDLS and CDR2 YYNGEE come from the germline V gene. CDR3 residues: CASSLGGRGTRSVGSTDTQYF. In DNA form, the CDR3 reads TGTGCCAGCAGCCTGGGGGGGAGAGGGACGAGATCCGTGGGGAGCACAGATACGCAGTATTTT.

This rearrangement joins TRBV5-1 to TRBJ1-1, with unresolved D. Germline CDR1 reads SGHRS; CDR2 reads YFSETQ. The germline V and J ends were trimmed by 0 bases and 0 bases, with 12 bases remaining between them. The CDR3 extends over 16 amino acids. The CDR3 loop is CASSLDWREMNTEAFF. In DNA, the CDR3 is TGCGCCAGCAGCTTGGATTGGCGGGAAATGAACACTGAAGCTTTCTTT.

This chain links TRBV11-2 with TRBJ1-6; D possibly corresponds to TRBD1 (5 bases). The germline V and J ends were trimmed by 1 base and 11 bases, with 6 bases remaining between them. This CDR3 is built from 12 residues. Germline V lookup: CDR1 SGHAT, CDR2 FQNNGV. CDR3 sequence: CASSLVGAPLHF. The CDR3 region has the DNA TGTGCCAGCAGCTTAGTAGGGGCACCCCTCCACTTT.

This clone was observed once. The CDR3 sequence: CASSPISNTQYF. The CDR3 DNA reads as TGTGCCAGCTCACCAATATCTAATACGCAGTATTTT. J is TRBJ2-3 and V is TRBV18; D remains unclear. Germline CDR1 reads KGHSH; CDR2 reads LQKENI. The V and J ends lost 2 bases and 7 bases respectively, with 7 bases between them. This CDR3 is 12 amino acids long.

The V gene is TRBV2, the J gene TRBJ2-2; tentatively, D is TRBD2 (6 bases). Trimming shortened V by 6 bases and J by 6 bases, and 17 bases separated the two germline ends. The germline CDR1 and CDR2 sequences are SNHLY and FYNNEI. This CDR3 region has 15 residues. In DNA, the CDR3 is TGTGCCAGCAGCCCTTTCACTAGCCGGGCCGGGGAGCTGTTTTTT. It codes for CASSPFTSRAGELFF.

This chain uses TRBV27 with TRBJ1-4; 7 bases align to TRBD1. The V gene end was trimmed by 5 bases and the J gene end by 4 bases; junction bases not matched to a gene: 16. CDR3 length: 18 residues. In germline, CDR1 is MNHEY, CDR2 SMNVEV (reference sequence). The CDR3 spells CASSLQGLERGGNEKLFF. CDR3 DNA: TGTGCCAGCAGTCTACAGGGGCTGGAGCGGGGGGGTAATGAAAAACTGTTTTTT.

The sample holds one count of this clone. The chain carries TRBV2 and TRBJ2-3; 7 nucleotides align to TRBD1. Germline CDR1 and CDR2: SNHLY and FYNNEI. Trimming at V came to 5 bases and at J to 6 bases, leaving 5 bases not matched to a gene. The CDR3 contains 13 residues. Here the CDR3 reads CASSWDRLDTQYF. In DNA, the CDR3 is TGTGCCAGCAGTTGGGACAGATTGGATACGCAGTATTTT.

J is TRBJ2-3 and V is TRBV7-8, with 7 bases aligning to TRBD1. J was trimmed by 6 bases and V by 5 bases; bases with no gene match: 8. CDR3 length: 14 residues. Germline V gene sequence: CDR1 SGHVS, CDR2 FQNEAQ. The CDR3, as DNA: TGTGCCAGCAGCGCCCGGACAGGTGATGATACGCAGTATTTT. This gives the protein CASSARTGDDTQYF.

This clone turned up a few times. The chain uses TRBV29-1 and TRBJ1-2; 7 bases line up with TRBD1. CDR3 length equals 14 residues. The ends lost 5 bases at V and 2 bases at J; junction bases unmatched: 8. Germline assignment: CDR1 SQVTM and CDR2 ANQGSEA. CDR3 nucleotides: TGCAGCGTTACACACAGGGGCCCCAACTATGGCTACACCTTC. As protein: CSVTHRGPNYGYTF.

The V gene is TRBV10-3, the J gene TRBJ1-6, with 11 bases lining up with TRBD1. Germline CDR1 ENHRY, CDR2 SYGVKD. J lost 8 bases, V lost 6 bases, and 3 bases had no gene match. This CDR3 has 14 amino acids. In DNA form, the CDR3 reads TGTGCCATCAGGCCGGGACAGGGGGATTCACCCCTCCACTTT. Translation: CAIRPGQGDSPLHF.

The CDR3 DNA reads TGTGCCAGCACTCACACCGGGGAGCTGTTTTTT. Protein product: CASTHTGELFF. V usage is TRBV25-1 and J usage is TRBJ2-2; no reliable D call. Germline CDR1 is MGHDK and CDR2 is SYGVNS. The CDR3 contains 11 residues. The V and J ends lost 7 bases and 3 bases respectively, with 3 bases between them. Together with reference TRBV25-1 and TRBJ2-2, the CDR3 gives the full variable domain: EADIYQTPRYLVIGTGKKITLECSQTMGHDKMYWYQQDPGMELHLIHYSYGVNSTEKGDLSSESTVSRIRTEHFPLTLESARPSHTSQYLCASTHTGELFFGEGSRLTVL.

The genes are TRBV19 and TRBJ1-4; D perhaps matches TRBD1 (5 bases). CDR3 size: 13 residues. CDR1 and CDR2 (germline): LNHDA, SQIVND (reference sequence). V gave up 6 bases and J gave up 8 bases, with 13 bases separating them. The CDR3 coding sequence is TGTGCCAGTAGGCAGGGAGGAGGAGAAAAACTGTTTTTT. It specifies CASRQGGGEKLFF.

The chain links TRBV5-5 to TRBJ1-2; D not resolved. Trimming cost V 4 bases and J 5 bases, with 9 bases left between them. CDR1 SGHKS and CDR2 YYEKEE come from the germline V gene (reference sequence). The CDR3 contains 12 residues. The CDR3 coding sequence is TGTGCCAGCAGCCGAGACACTTATGGCTACACCTTC. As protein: CASSRDTYGYTF. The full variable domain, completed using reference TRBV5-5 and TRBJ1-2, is DAGVTQSPTHLIKTRGQQVTLRCSPISGHKSVSWYQQVLGQGPQFIFQYYEKEERGRGNFPDRFSARQFPNYSSELNVNALLLGDSALYLCASSRDTYGYTFGSGTRLTVV.

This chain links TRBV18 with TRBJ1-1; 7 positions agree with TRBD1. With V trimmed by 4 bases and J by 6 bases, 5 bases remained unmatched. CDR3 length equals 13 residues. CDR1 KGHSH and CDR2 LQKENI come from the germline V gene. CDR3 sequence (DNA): TGTGCCAGCTCACAAGACAGGGAAGCTGAAGCTTTCTTT. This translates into CASSQDREAEAFF.

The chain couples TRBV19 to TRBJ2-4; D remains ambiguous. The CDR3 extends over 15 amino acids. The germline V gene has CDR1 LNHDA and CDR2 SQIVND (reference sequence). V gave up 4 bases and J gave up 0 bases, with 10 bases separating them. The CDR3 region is CASSTTQLAKNIQYF. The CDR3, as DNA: TGTGCCAGTAGTACCACCCAGTTAGCCAAAAACATTCAGTACTTC.

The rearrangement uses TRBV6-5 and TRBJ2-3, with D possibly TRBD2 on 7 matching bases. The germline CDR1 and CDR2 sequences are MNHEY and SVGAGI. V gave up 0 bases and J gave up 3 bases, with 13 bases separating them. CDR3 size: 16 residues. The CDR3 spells CASSYSEGGPTDTQYF. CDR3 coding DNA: TGTGCCAGCAGTTACTCGGAGGGGGGGCCTACAGATACGCAGTATTTT.

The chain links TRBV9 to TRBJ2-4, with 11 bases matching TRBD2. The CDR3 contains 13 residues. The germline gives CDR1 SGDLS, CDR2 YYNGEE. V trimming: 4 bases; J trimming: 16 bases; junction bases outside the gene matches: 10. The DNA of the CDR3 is TGTGCCAGCAGCCCTAGACTAGCGGGGAAAGCATACTTC. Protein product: CASSPRLAGKAYF.

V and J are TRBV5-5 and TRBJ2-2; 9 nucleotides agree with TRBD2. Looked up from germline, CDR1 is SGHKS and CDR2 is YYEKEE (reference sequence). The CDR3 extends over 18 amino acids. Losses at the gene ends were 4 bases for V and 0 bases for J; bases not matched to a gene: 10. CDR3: CASSPTPAGGTNTGELFF. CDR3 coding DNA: TGTGCCAGCAGCCCGACCCCAGCGGGGGGTACGAACACCGGGGAGCTGTTTTTT.